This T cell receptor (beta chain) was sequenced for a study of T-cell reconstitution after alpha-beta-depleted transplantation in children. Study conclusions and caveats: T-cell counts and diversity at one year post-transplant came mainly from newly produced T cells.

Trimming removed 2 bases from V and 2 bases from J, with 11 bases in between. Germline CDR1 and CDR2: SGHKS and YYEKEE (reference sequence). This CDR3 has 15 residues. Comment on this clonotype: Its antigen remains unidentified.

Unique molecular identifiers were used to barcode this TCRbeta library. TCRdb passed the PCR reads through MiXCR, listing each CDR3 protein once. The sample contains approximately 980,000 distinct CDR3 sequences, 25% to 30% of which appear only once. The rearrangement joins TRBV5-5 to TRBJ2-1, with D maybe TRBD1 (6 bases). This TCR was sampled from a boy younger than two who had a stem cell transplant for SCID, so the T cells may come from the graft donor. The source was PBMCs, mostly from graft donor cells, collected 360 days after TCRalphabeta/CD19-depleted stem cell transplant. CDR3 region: CASSLQGLAYNEQFF. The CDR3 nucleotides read TGTGCCAGCAGCTTACAGGGATTAGCCTACAATGAGCAGTTCTTC.